The T cell receptor (beta chain) under discussion was sequenced for a study of blood T cell repertoires in COVID-19. Study-level information: T cells, B-cell-depleted T cells, or PBMCs provided the cDNA or gDNA that served as material.

Worth noting for this clone: The sample holds other DNA sequences that translate to the same CDR3.

This CDR3 has 12 amino acids. The germline gives CDR1 SEHNR, CDR2 FQNEAQ (reference sequence). The V and J ends lost 5 bases and 6 bases respectively, with 9 bases between them. Original handling: Reference gene primer amplification gave nucleated cell count estimates. TCRdb's table, derived via immunoSEQ multiplex PCR, lists solely in-frame clones and lacks some. Clonal size and the V and J genes are those of that table, whereas D and trimming came from the DNA. The data contain under 200,000 clones, 85% to 95% of them seen just once; the ten biggest clones take up 0.53%. The sequence derives from a man between 45 and 60 years old with acute or convalescent COVID-19. This sequence joins TRBV7-9 and TRBJ2-3; D perhaps matches TRBD2 (6 bases). Sequenced input: peripheral blood. CDR3 in amino acids: CASSPGGDTQYF. The CDR3 DNA reads TGTGCCAGCAGCCCTGGAGGGGATACGCAGTATTTT. Full variable domain (rest looked up from reference TRBV7-9 and TRBJ2-3): DTGVSQNPRHKITKRGQNVTFRCDPISEHNRLYWYRQTLGQGPEFLTYFQNEAQLEKSRLLSDRFSAERPKGSFSTLEIQRTEQGDSAMYLCASSPGGDTQYFGPGTRLTVL.